A single sample is the source of the 29 T cell receptor beta chains below, sequenced in a study of T and B cells in COVID-19 patients. Multiplex PCR with BIOMED2 TRB-A/B primer pools amplified TRB rearrangements. TCRdb independently ran MiXCR on the multiplex PCR reads; one entry per CDR3 protein. The sample has 4,500 to 5,500 distinct CDR3 sequences; about a fifth are singletons. From blood, about 250-550 ng of genomic DNA served as TRB template. The sequenced sample consisted of blood. The receptors derive from a human donor with active COVID-19.

This clonotype was seen just once. The CDR3 protein is CASSPVGLAGETQYF. In nucleotides, the CDR3 is TGTGCCAGCAGCCCCGTCGGACTAGCGGGAGAGACCCAGTACTTC. The chain recombines TRBV5-6 with TRBJ2-5, with 11 bases identical to TRBD2. Germline V gene sequence: CDR1 SGHDT, CDR2 YYEEEE. V was pared by 4 bases and J by 4 bases, with 6 bases of the junction left unmatched. The CDR3 sequence is 15 residues long.

Relative to its sample, this clonotype is medium-sized. This rearrangement joins TRBV29-1 to TRBJ1-2, with D hard to call. V was shortened by 4 bases and J by 2 bases, with 14 bases between the two germline ends. Looked up from germline, CDR1 is SQVTM and CDR2 is ANQGSEA. The CDR3 runs to 14 residues. The DNA for the CDR3 is TGCAGCGTTGTAAGGTACAACTACAACTATGGCTACACCTTC. As protein: CSVVRYNYNYGYTF. The whole variable domain, remainder taken from reference TRBV29-1 and TRBJ1-2, is SAVISQKPSRDICQRGTSLTIQCQVDSQVTMMFWYRQQPGQSLTLIATANQGSEATYESGFVIDKFPISRPNLTFSTLTVSNMSPEDSSIYLCSVVRYNYNYGYTFGSGTRLTVV.

A note on this clonotype: This clone may be a read error of a much larger clone one base away. CDR3 residues: CAIRGQGAYEQYF. The CDR3 DNA reads as TGTGCCATCAGGGGACAGGGGGCCTACGAGCAGTACTTC. The chain employs TRBV10-3 and TRBJ2-7; the match to TRBD1 covers 11 bases. This CDR3 has 13 residues. The V and J ends lost 6 bases and 2 bases, in that order; junction bases with no gene match: 0. The germline gives CDR1 ENHRY, CDR2 SYGVKD.

This clonotype came up a few times. The chain recombines TRBV7-3 with TRBJ2-7; TRBD2 matches at 10 bases. The V gene end was trimmed by 6 bases and the J gene end by 6 bases; junction bases not matched to a gene: 5. The CDR3 consists of 13 residues. Germline assignment: CDR1 SGHTA and CDR2 FQGTGA. CDR3 protein: CASREASGSEQYF. CDR3 coding DNA: TGTGCCAGCAGGGAGGCTAGCGGGAGCGAGCAGTACTTC.

This clonotype is judged medium-sized (0.01 to 0.1%). The genes are TRBV5-4 and TRBJ2-3; no reliable D call. V was cut by 6 bases and J by 2 bases, with 10 bases left in between. The CDR3 sequence is 13 residues long. CDR1 and CDR2 from the germline V gene are SGHNT and YYREEE (reference sequence). CDR3 sequence reads: CASTAENTDTQYF. CDR3 DNA: TGTGCCAGCACTGCGGAAAACACAGATACGCAGTATTTT.

By sample share, this clonotype is medium-sized. The rearrangement links TRBV6-5 to TRBJ2-5, with a weak D call TRBD2 (6 bases). In germline, CDR1 is MNHEY, CDR2 SVGAGI. Deletions cut 8 bases from V and 0 bases from J, with 16 bases between. The CDR3 consists of 15 residues. The CDR3 loop is CASSGAGSHQETQYF. CDR3 DNA sequence: TGTGCCAGCTCGGGTGCCGGGAGCCACCAAGAGACCCAGTACTTC.

The J gene is TRBJ2-1, the V gene TRBV20-1; the D gene is possibly TRBD2 (5 bases). The germline CDR1 and CDR2 sequences are DFQATT and SNEGSKA (reference sequence). Trimming cost V 6 bases and J 12 bases, with 12 bases left between them. This CDR3 region has 10 residues. This chain's CDR3 is CSAGLIVQFF. The DNA for the CDR3 is TGCAGTGCCGGACTGATAGTGCAGTTCTTC.

This clonotype turned up a few times. CDR3 sequence reads: CASSSGPGNTIYF. For the CDR3, the DNA is TGTGCCAGCAGTTCAGGCCCTGGAAACACCATATATTTT. The chain uses TRBV11-2 and TRBJ1-3; D gene uncertain. Germline loops: CDR1 SGHAT, CDR2 FQNNGV. This CDR3 has 13 amino acids. The V end was cut by 6 bases, the J end by 2 bases, with 8 bases between.

The rearrangement joins TRBV7-2 to TRBJ2-3, with 7 bases matching TRBD1. The germline CDR1 and CDR2 sequences are SGHTA and FQGNSA. The length of the CDR3 is 17 residues. J gave up 0 bases and V 5 bases, and 11 bases lay outside the gene matches. The CDR3 DNA is TGTGCCAGCAGCGACCGGGACAGCATCGCTAGCACAGATACGCAGTATTTT. Translation gives CASSDRDSIASTDTQYF.

This clonotype is deemed medium-sized (0.01 to 0.1%). The rearrangement links TRBV10-3 to TRBJ2-3; 10 bases agree with TRBD2. V trimming: 7 bases; J trimming: 9 bases; junction bases outside the gene matches: 13. CDR3 size: 15 residues. Germline CDR1 ENHRY, CDR2 SYGVKD. The CDR3 bases are TGTGCCATCATGAACGAGCGGGAGGGACTCAACACGCAGTATTTT. Residues: CAIMNEREGLNTQYF.

In its sample, this clonotype is large (0.1 to 1%). The V and J genes are TRBV29-1 and TRBJ2-1; no definite D call. Germline V gene lookup returns CDR1 SQVTM and CDR2 ANQGSEA. The V gene lost 7 bases and the J gene lost 9 bases, with 16 bases spanning the gap. This CDR3 region has 12 residues. Here the CDR3 reads CSARVGPGEQFF. In DNA form, the CDR3 reads TGCAGCGCTCGAGTAGGCCCCGGTGAGCAGTTCTTC.

The chain joins TRBV18 to TRBJ1-5; TRBD1 matches at 8 bases. Germline assignment: CDR1 KGHSH and CDR2 LQKENI. The junction had 8 bases not matched to a gene; V was cut back by 2 bases and J by 5 bases. CDR3 size: 16 residues. The CDR3 coding sequence is TGTGCCAGCTCACCATTCCCAGGGGGCACGGATCAGCCCCAGCATTTT. As protein: CASSPFPGGTDQPQHF.

The V gene is TRBV30, the J gene TRBJ1-1; D is ambiguous. CDR1 GTSNPN and CDR2 SVGIG come from the germline V gene (reference sequence). This CDR3 spans 12 amino acids. V was shortened by 1 base and J by 4 bases, with 7 bases between the two germline ends. CDR3 bases: TGTGCCTGGAGTGATAGTAGCACTGAAGCTTTCTTT. It codes for CAWSDSSTEAFF.

This clonotype came up a few times. The chain is built from TRBV20-1 and TRBJ2-7; either TRBD1 or TRBD2 may supply D (6 bases each). In germline, CDR1 is DFQATT, CDR2 SNEGSKA (reference sequence). V was pared by 0 bases and J by 7 bases, with 19 bases between. The CDR3 runs 15 residues. The CDR3 DNA reads TGCAGTGCTAGAGACAACAGGGTTCACCGGGGGGAGCAGTACTTC. It encodes CSARDNRVHRGEQYF.

In its sample, this clonotype ranks as medium-sized. V is TRBV5-4 and J is TRBJ2-6; D possibly uses TRBD1 or TRBD2 (5 bases each). V dropped 4 bases and J dropped 11 bases, with 22 bases sitting between them. CDR3 length: 16 residues. Germline V gives CDR1 SGHNT, CDR2 YYREEE (reference sequence). The CDR3 region is CASSPTQGREPYVLTF. DNA for the CDR3: TGTGCCAGCAGCCCCACCCAGGGCAGGGAGCCGTACGTCCTGACTTTC.

The rearrangement links TRBV7-2 to TRBJ1-5, with D uncertain. The germline V gene encodes CDR1 SGHTA and CDR2 FQGNSA. The length of the CDR3 is 17 residues. V lost 0 bases to trimming and J lost 2 bases, with 14 bases between them. The CDR3 coding sequence is TGTGCCAGCAGCTTAGCCCCCCTCGGGCGCGGCAATCAGCCCCAGCATTTT. This gives the protein CASSLAPLGRGNQPQHF.

The rearrangement uses TRBV20-1 and TRBJ2-6; D gene uncertain. The germline gives CDR1 DFQATT, CDR2 SNEGSKA (reference sequence). CDR3 length: 14 amino acids. Between the trimmed V and J ends, which lost 5 bases and 0 bases, there was a span of 8 bases. The CDR3 loop reads CSAPKYSGANVLTF. The CDR3 DNA is TGCAGTGCTCCCAAGTACTCTGGGGCCAACGTCCTGACTTTC.

This clonotype came up many times. The gene calls are TRBV12-3 or TRBV12-4 and TRBJ2-1, with D unresolved. This CDR3 spans 11 amino acids. V gave up 2 bases and J gave up 4 bases, with 0 bases separating them. CDR3: CASSLYNEQFF. CDR3 sequence (DNA): TGTGCCAGCAGTTTATACAATGAGCAGTTCTTC.

This clonotype is medium-sized in the sample. The V call is TRBV5-3, the J call TRBJ2-3; no definite D call. TRBV5-3 is an ORF for which the function is uncertain. This CDR3 has 21 amino acids. The V end lost 4 bases, the J end lost 0 bases, and 30 bases lay between the germline ends. The CDR3 protein is CARSLTIVGDVPRSSTDTQYF. DNA of the CDR3: TGTGCCAGAAGCCTAACGATCGTCGGCGACGTCCCCCGATCTAGCACAGATACGCAGTATTTT.

This clonotype showed up just a few times. V and J are TRBV4-3 and TRBJ2-1, with 9 bases that match TRBD2. The CDR3 consists of 21 residues. Germline-derived CDR1 and CDR2 are LGHNA and YSLEER. V lost 0 bases and J lost 0; bases outside the gene matches: 15. CDR3 amino acids: CASSQETLAGWFGSSYNEQFF. Written as DNA, the CDR3 is TGCGCCAGCAGCCAAGAGACCCTAGCGGGATGGTTCGGTAGCTCCTACAATGAGCAGTTCTTC.

This clonotype qualifies as medium-sized. The V and J genes are TRBV7-2 and TRBJ1-6; D may be TRBD1 (6 bases). Germline V gene lookup returns CDR1 SGHTA and CDR2 FQGNSA. Trimming pared 5 bases from V and 8 bases from J, leaving 19 bases between. The CDR3 is 16 residues long. The CDR3 nucleotides are TGTGCCAGCAGCCCTTTGGGGCTAGGGACATATTCACCCCTCCACTTT. Protein product: CASSPLGLGTYSPLHF.

In its sample, this clonotype was seen many times. The J gene is TRBJ1-6, the V gene TRBV30; 9 positions match TRBD1. V lost 0 bases, J lost 4 bases, and 7 bases stayed unmatched. The CDR3 has 17 amino acids. The germline V gene encodes CDR1 GTSNPN and CDR2 SVGIG (reference sequence). For the CDR3, the DNA is TGTGCCTGGAGTGTGGCGGGGACAGGGCGGTATAATTCACCCCTCCACTTT. The encoded protein is CAWSVAGTGRYNSPLHF. The full variable domain, with the rest looked up from reference TRBV30 and TRBJ1-6, is SQTIHQWPATLVQPVGSPLSLECTVEGTSNPNLYWYRQAAGRGLQLLFYSVGIGQISSEVPQNLSASRPQDRQFILSSKKLLLSDSGFYLCAWSVAGTGRYNSPLHFGNGTRLTVT.

This chain joins TRBV18 and TRBJ1-1, with 9 bases that match TRBD1. CDR3 length: 14 residues. After removal of 3 bases from V and 6 bases from J, the junction contained 5 bases not matched to a gene. Germline V gene data show CDR1 as KGHSH and CDR2 as LQKENI. CDR3: CASSPGQGGAEAFF. CDR3 nucleotide sequence: TGTGCCAGCTCACCGGGACAGGGAGGCGCTGAAGCTTTCTTT.

This clonotype qualifies as medium-sized. DNA for the CDR3: TGCAGCGTTGAAGATCAGGGACAGGGAATCGCCGGGGAGCTGTTTTTT. Translating it yields CSVEDQGQGIAGELFF. The chain has TRBV29-1 and TRBJ2-2; 9 bases line up with TRBD1. The CDR3 has 16 amino acids. Trimming cost V 0 bases and J 6 bases; bases outside gene matches: 8. Germline-derived CDR1 and CDR2 are SQVTM and ANQGSEA.

This clonotype qualifies as medium-sized (0.01 to 0.1%). V is TRBV7-9 and J is TRBJ2-1; TRBD1 might be the D (5 bases). V was clipped by 2 bases and J by 9 bases, with 17 bases between them. The V gene's germline CDR1 is SEHNR and CDR2 FQNEAQ (reference sequence). This CDR3 contains 15 residues. As DNA, the CDR3 is TGTGCCAGCAGCTTAAGGGAAGGGGCCGCAATTGAGCAGTTCTTC. Translated: CASSLREGAAIEQFF.

This clonotype showed up just once. The V and J genes are TRBV7-9 and TRBJ1-1, with 11 bases that match TRBD1. V was clipped by 5 bases and J by 6 bases; unmatched bases: 2. The length of the CDR3 is 13 residues. Germline CDR1 reads SEHNR; CDR2 reads FQNEAQ (reference sequence). Here the CDR3 reads CASSGTGGAEAFF. The CDR3 nucleotides are TGTGCCAGCAGCGGGACAGGGGGAGCTGAAGCTTTCTTT.

By share, this clonotype counts as medium-sized. V and J are TRBV18 and TRBJ2-1; TRBD2 matches at 11 bases. There are 17 residues in the CDR3. Germline CDR1 reads KGHSH; CDR2 reads LQKENI. V dropped 2 bases and J dropped 5; count of bases not matched to a gene: 8. This chain's CDR3 is CASSPGLAGSQNNEQFF. CDR3 coding DNA: TGTGCCAGCTCACCAGGACTAGCGGGCTCCCAAAACAATGAGCAGTTCTTC.

Note on this clonotype: A single base separates this from a much larger clone, so it may be a read error. A read error is likely, as this CDR3 ends without the conserved phenylalanine or tryptophan. The chain links TRBV30 to TRBJ1-5, with unresolved D. Germline CDR1 GTSNPN, CDR2 SVGIG (reference sequence). The germline V and J ends were trimmed by 0 bases and 4 bases, with 7 bases remaining between them. The CDR3 is 13 amino acids. The CDR3 spells CAWSVLGNQPQHL. CDR3 nucleotides: TGTGCCTGGAGTGTACTGGGGAATCAGCCCCAGCATCTT.

The chain links TRBV28 to TRBJ1-5; a possible D gene is TRBD1 (6 bases). CDR3 length: 10 amino acids. Per germline, CDR1 MDHEN and CDR2 SYDVKM. The CDR3 spells CAGGDQPQHF. The CDR3 nucleotides are TGTGCAGGGGGGGATCAGCCCCAGCATTTT.